The clone carrying this TCR beta chain was seen just once. Its matching antigen is unknown. At one end the junction does not follow the germline gene, possibly because of a read error. The data derive from a study of breast tumors, draining lymph nodes, adjacent tissues. Findings and limits, study-wide: Tumor repertoires ranked between lymph nodes and nontumor tissue in diversity, with V and J gene preferences. Data fit most tumor T cells coming from lymph node, expanding in tumor.

The germline V gene encodes CDR1 SEHNR and CDR2 FQNEAQ (reference sequence). This CDR3 has 12 amino acids. MiXCR, applied by TCRdb to the multiplex PCR reads, yields one record per CDR3 protein. The sample consists of 55,000 to 75,000 distinct CDR3 sequences, approximately 40% of them appearing once. The sequenced sample consisted of breast tumor tissue. The chain carries TRBV7-9 and TRBJ2-2, with unresolved D. The sequence derives from a female donor with breast cancer. Some clones in this sample may be carry-over from other donors' samples. The CDR3 protein is CASSLNTGELFF. CDR3 sequence (DNA): TGTGCCAGCAGCCTAAACACAGGGGAGCTGTTTTTT.